Detailed here is one TCR beta chain. The antigen is not known. Data came from immunoSEQ multiplex PCR; TCRdb stores just in-frame clones and leaves some out. The table has 180,000 or so clones, around 90% seen once. This specimen comes from a study of T cell responses to AZD1222 COVID-19 vaccine. Study findings and constraints: Of the AZD1222 recipients, only 5 or 6 were seropositive at baseline.

Germline V CDR1 and CDR2: GTSNPN, SVGIG (reference sequence). V was cut by 3 bases and J by 3 bases, with 6 bases left in between. This CDR3 has 11 amino acids. The chain combines TRBV30 with TRBJ2-7; D is ambiguous. The sequence was obtained from an adult in good health. The source was peripheral blood, collected on day 0 of AZD1222 vaccination. The CDR3 sequence: CAWSPNYEQYF. CDR3 coding DNA: TGTGCCTGGAGCCCTAACTACGAGCAGTACTTC.